The rows below give T cell receptor beta chains drawn from one sample of a study of OX40 agonist ivuxolimab in advanced cancers. Libraries were prepared by immunoSEQ multiplex PCR; TCRdb keeps only in-frame clonotypes and omits some of them. The profile covers 55,000 to 75,000 clones, with just under 85% appearing a single time and 5% to 7% taken by the ten largest. This material consisted of CD4+ or CD8+ T cells sorted from blood, taken in a trial of the OX40 agonist ivuxolimab. Receptor source: an adult with an advanced solid tumor such as melanoma, head and neck, liver or kidney cancer. The CDR3 runs from the conserved cysteine through the conserved F or W. D genes are given only for firm matches. Not all rows give a size; the values are once, few, many and, for expanded clones, a class.

d_call	clone_size	v_call	j_call	cdr3_aa	cdr3_nt
TRBD2	.	TRBV9	TRBJ2-3	CASSALPGLLSTDTQYF	TGTGCCAGCAGCGCCTTACCGGGACTACTAAGCACAGATACGCAGTATTTT
TRBD1	.	TRBV10-2	TRBJ1-6	CASSEKRQGSLSPLHF	TGCGCCAGCAGTGAAAAGAGACAGGGGTCGTTGTCACCCCTCCACTTT
.	.	TRBV11-3	TRBJ1-2	CASSFFSGATYGYTF	TGTGCCAGCAGCTTTTTTTCAGGGGCGACCTATGGCTACACCTTC
TRBD1	once	TRBV7-9	TRBJ2-5	CASSPALGQGQETQYF	TGTGCCAGCAGCCCCGCTCTCGGACAGGGCCAAGAGACCCAGTACTTC
.	.	TRBV13	TRBJ1-5	CASSTRYQGGDQPQHF	TGTGCCAGCAGCACCCGCTACCAGGGAGGAGACCAGCCCCAGCATTTT
.	few	TRBV7-6	TRBJ1-3	CASSFPGISGNTIYF	TGTGCCAGCAGCTTCCCGGGCATCTCTGGAAACACCATATATTTT
.	few	TRBV5-4	TRBJ2-7	CASSLLDGNSYEQYF	TGTGCCAGCAGCTTACTGGACGGAAATTCCTACGAGCAGTACTTC
.	.	TRBV19	TRBJ1-4	CASSMLQGGAEKLFF	TGTGCCAGTAGTATGTTGCAGGGAGGTGCTGAAAAACTGTTTTTT
.	.	TRBV5-1	TRBJ1-4	CASSLTFRTDEKLFF	TGCGCCAGCAGCTTGACGTTCCGGACAGATGAAAAACTGTTTTTT
.	.	TRBV11-2	TRBJ2-7	CASEGESYEQYF	TGTGCCAGCGAAGGGGAATCCTACGAGCAGTACTTC
.	few	TRBV7-3	TRBJ1-3	CASRDSGNTIYF	TGTGCCAGCAGAGACTCTGGAAACACCATATATTTT
TRBD2	few	TRBV4-2	TRBJ2-3	CASSQEKREGRRDTQYF	TGTGCCAGCAGCCAAGAGAAGCGGGAGGGCCGAAGAGATACGCAGTATTTT
.	.	TRBV5-4	TRBJ1-4	CASTLGGSGEKLFF	TGTGCCAGCACTCTGGGGGGGTCTGGTGAAAAACTGTTTTTT